This record looks at one T cell receptor (beta chain) sequence and its context. Its antigen has not been determined. The input lacks base qualities; no much larger clone sits a single base away. This record belongs to a study of blood T cell dynamics during melanoma immunotherapy (dated by TCRdb to 2020 to 2021). With respect to the entire study: All patients had metastatic melanoma and were given first-line pembrolizumab or nivolumab plus ipilimumab as standard of care in the United Kingdom. To find early correlates of response, peripheral T cell receptor repertoires were profiled in metastatic melanoma patients before and after one cycle of checkpoint inhibitor therapy. Consecutive patients formed a training cohort, and a further independent group of patients from the same centre was pooled into an external validation set. Here is what the overall study found, with its caveats: The relatively small sample size was recognized as a factor that could limit how well the results generalize. The study was unable to establish whether the T cell clones driving the repertoire changes were melanoma-specific or instead reflected general immune activation. A bifurcated reorganization of the PBMC repertoire at W3, with increased clonality or increased diversity, was observed in patients who later achieved disease control, unlike in progressors.

The CDR3, from cysteine to phenylalanine, totals 15 residues. Only the CDR3 DNA stays, 45 bases, in frame from base 1. CDR1 and CDR2 (MNHNY, SVGAGI) derive from the germline V gene (reference sequence). Relative to germline, V is missing 5 bases and J is missing 5 bases, with 6 bases of the junction outside any gene match. What this sample's time point label stands for: week 3, after first cycle of checkpoint inhibitor. Blood samples were taken before treatment (T0) and at week 3 (W3), following the first cycle of checkpoint blockade. Except for a couple of patients with rapid clinical progression, response was assessed 12 weeks after the first infusion by RECIST 1.1; disease control meant complete response, partial response or stable disease. Patients were excluded for prior systemic cancer treatment, concomitant immunosuppressant therapy or synchronous other active malignancies. Both bulk PBMC and plasma cell-free DNA were sequenced for TCR beta so that circulating cells and T cell turnover could be tracked. Lymphoprep and SepMate tubes were used to isolate PBMC from blood, and red cell lysis was then performed. QIAamp DNA Blood Mini kits were used to extract DNA from PBMC and sorted T cell subsets.

A fixed 350 ng of DNA was loaded for every bulk PBMC sample. TCR beta CDR3 sequences were amplified from genomic DNA using the immunoSEQ TCRb Assay kit according to manufacturer instructions. The KAPA Library Quantification Kit for Illumina platforms was used to quantify the pooled libraries by qPCR. Pooled libraries were sequenced on an Illumina NextSeq 500, clustered at roughly 0.6-1.1 pM. Processing in the source paper ran as follows. Analysis of the TCR data relied on immunoSEQ ANALYZER and the R LymphoSeq package. A rearrangement efficiency score was calculated as productive divided by the sum of productive and non-productive CDR3 sequences. Clonality was measured with the Gini coefficient and diversity with the Renyi index at alpha=1, compared pairwise between timepoints within each patient. Clonal relatedness, based on an edit distance of 3, and repertoire similarity, based on the Bhattacharyya coefficient, were both computed in LymphoSeq. Linear discriminant analysis on week-3 changes in clonality and diversity was built with the R MASS and caret packages to classify response. As stored in TCRdb, this immuneACCESS dataset retains in-frame rearrangements with V and J assigned. A fraction of the clones does not appear; measured against another copy, unresolved V genes explain less than half of the discrepancy, and the remainder lacks a known reason. That table supplies the V and J calls and clone size; D and trimming were determined from the DNA. A total of about 11,000 clones appear in this sample, 80% to 85% of them only once. The top ten clonotypes cover around 15% of the sample.

This sample comprised blood, obtained from a patient treated with checkpoint blockade. This sequence originates from a human donor with melanoma. The V and J segments used are TRBV6-6 and TRBJ2-1; 10 central nucleotides agree with TRBD2. The CDR3 sequence is CASSLSGGAHNEQFF. In nucleotide form, the sequence is TGTGCCAGCAGTCTGAGCGGGGGGGCCCACAATGAGCAGTTCTTC.